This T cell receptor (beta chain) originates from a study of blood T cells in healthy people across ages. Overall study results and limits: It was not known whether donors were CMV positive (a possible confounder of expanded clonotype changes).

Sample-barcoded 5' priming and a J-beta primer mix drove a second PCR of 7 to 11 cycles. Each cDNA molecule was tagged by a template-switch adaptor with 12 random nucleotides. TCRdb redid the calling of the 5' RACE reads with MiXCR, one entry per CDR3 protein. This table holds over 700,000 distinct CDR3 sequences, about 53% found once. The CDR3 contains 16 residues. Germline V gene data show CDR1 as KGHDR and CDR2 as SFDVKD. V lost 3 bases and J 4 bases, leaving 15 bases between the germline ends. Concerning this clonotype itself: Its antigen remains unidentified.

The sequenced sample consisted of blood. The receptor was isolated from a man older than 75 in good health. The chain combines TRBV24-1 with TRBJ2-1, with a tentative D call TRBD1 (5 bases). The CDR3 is CATSDPSRVPYNEQFF. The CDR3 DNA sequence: TGTGCCACCAGTGATCCCAGCAGGGTCCCTTACAATGAGCAGTTCTTC.